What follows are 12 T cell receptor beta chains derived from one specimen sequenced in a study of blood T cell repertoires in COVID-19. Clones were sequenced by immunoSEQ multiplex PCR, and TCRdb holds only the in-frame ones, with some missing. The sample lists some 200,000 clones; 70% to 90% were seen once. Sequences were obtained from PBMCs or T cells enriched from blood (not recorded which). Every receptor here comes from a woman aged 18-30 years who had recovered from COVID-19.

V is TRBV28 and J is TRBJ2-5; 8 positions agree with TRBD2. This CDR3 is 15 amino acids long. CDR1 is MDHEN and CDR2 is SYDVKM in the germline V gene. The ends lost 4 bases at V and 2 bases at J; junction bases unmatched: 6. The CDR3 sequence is CASSSPGLGQETQYF. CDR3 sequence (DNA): TGTGCCAGCAGTTCGCCGGGACTAGGACAAGAGACCCAGTACTTC.

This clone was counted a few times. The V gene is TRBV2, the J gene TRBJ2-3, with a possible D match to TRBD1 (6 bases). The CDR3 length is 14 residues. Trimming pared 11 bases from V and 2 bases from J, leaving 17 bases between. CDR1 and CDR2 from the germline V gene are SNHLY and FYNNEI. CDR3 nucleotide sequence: TGTGCCTGCGACCGGGACATTCTCACAGATACGCAGTATTTT. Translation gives CACDRDILTDTQYF.

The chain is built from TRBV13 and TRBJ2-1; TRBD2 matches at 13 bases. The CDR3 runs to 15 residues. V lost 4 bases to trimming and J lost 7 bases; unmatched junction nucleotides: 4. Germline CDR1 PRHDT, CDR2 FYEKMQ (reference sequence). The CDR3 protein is CASSWPGLAGNEQFF. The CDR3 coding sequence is TGTGCCAGCAGCTGGCCGGGACTAGCGGGAAATGAGCAGTTCTTC.

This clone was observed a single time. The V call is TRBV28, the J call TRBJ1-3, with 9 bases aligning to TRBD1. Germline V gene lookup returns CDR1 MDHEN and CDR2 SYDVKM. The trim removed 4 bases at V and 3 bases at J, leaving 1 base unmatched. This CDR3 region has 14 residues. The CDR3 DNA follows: TGTGCCAGCAGTTCGGGACAGGGTGGAAACACCATATATTTT. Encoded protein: CASSSGQGGNTIYF.

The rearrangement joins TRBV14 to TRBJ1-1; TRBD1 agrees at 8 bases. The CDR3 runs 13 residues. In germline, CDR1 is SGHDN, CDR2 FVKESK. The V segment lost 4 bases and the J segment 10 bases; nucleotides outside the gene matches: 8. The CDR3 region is CASSPRGLWLAFF. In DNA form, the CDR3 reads TGTGCCAGCAGCCCCAGGGGGCTTTGGTTAGCTTTCTTT. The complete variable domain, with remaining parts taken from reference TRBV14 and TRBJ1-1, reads EAGVTQFPSHSVIEKGQTVTLRCDPISGHDNLYWYRRVMGKEIKFLLHFVKESKQDESGMPNNRFLAERTGGTYSTLKVQPAELEDSGVYFCASSPRGLWLAFFGQGTRLTVV.

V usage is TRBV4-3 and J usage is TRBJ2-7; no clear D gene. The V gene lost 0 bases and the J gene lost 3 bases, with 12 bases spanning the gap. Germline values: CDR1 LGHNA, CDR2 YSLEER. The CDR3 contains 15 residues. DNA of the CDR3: TGCGCCAGCAGCCAAGATTATCCCGCGAACTACGAGCAGTACTTC. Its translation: CASSQDYPANYEQYF.

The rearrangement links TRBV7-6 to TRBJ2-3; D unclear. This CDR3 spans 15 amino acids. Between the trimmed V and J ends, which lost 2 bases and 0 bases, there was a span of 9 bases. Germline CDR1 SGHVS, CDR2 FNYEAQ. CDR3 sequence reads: CASSLSWLSTDTQYF. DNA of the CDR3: TGTGCCAGCAGCTTAAGTTGGCTCAGCACAGATACGCAGTATTTT.

The CDR3 loop is CASSTSGSRYEQYF. CDR3 DNA: TGTGCCAGCAGTACTAGCGGGAGTCGGTACGAGCAGTACTTC. The chain links TRBV6-6 to TRBJ2-7; the match to TRBD2 covers 11 bases. The V and J ends lost 5 bases and 4 bases, in that order; junction bases with no gene match: 4. Germline V CDR1 and CDR2: MNHNY, SVGAGI (reference sequence). This CDR3 spans 14 amino acids.

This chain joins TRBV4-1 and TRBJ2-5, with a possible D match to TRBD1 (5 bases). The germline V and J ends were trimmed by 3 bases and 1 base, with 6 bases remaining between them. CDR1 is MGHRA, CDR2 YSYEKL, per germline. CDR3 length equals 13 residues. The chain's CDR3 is CASSQDTQETQYF. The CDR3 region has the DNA TGCGCCAGCAGCCAGGACACCCAAGAGACCCAGTACTTC.

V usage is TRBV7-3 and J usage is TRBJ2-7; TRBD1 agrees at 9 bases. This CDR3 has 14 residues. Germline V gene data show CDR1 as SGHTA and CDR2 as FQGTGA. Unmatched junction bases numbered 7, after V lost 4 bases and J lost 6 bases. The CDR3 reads CASSSTGGLGEQYF. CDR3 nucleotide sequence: TGTGCCAGCAGCTCAACAGGGGGCTTGGGCGAGCAGTACTTC. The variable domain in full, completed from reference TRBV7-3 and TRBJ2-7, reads GAGVSQTPSNKVTEKGKYVELRCDPISGHTALYWYRQSLGQGPEFLIYFQGTGAADDSGLPNDRFFAVRPEGSVSTLKIQRTERGDSAVYLCASSSTGGLGEQYFGPGTRLTVT.

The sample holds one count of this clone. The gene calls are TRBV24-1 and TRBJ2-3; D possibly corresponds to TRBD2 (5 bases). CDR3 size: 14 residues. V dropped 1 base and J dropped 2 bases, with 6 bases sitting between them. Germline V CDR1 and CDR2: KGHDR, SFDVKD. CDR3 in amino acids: CATSDFGDTDTQYF. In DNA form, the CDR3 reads TGTGCCACCAGTGATTTCGGGGACACAGATACGCAGTATTTT.

CDR3 DNA sequence: TGTGCCACCAGCAGACCCGGGAGGGTCGAGCAGTACTTC. This translates into CATSRPGRVEQYF. V is TRBV15 and J is TRBJ2-7, with 8 positions matching TRBD2. The V and J ends lost 2 bases and 6 bases, in that order; junction bases with no gene match: 3. Germline V gene data show CDR1 as LNHNV and CDR2 as YYDKDF (reference sequence). This CDR3 region has 13 residues.